Each of the 12 T cell receptor beta chains below was sequenced from the same sample in a study of patients and donors after allogeneic stem cell transplantation. Via MiXCR, TCRdb re-called the RT-PCR reads, giving one row per CDR3 protein. The sample consists of about 160,000 distinct CDR3 sequences, about two fifths of them appearing once. The sample was blood, either unsorted or a sorted T cell fraction (not recorded which). Receptor source: a human donor who was either an allogeneic HSCT recipient or a stem cell or donor lymphocyte infusion donor (not recorded which). It is not recorded whose cells these are; they may come from a transplant donor.

This clonotype was observed a handful of times. The chain combines TRBV7-8 with TRBJ1-3; TRBD1 matches 7 bases. The junction had 6 bases not matched to a gene; V was cut back by 4 bases and J by 0 bases. Looked up from germline, CDR1 is SGHVS and CDR2 is FQNEAQ. CDR3 length equals 16 residues. The DNA for the CDR3 is TGTGCCAGCAGCTGGGGAGGGGGCAGCTCTGGAAACACCATATATTTT. This sequence encodes CASSWGGGSSGNTIYF.

J is TRBJ2-7 and V is TRBV27; 8 bases agree with TRBD2. The V gene's germline CDR1 is MNHEY and CDR2 SMNVEV (reference sequence). V lost 5 bases, J lost 5 bases, and 5 bases stayed unmatched. The CDR3 totals 13 residues. CDR3 in amino acids: CASSPGGIDEQYF. CDR3 coding DNA: TGTGCCAGCAGTCCGGGGGGGATTGACGAGCAGTACTTC.

This sequence joins TRBV12-3 or TRBV12-4 and TRBJ1-5, with D tentatively TRBD1 (5 bases). The CDR3 is 14 residues long. V gave up 6 bases and J gave up 6 bases, with 15 bases separating them. CDR3 loop: CASRQRGGGQPQHF. DNA for the CDR3: TGTGCCAGCAGGCAGAGGGGAGGAGGTCAGCCCCAGCATTTT.

The gene calls are TRBV9 and TRBJ1-1; no definite D call. Deletions cut 0 bases from V and 4 bases from J, with 13 bases between. In germline, CDR1 is SGDLS, CDR2 YYNGEE. The CDR3 extends over 15 amino acids. In nucleotides, the CDR3 is TGTGCCAGCAGCGTAGAGGCCGCTAAGGGCACTGAAGCTTTCTTT. Protein product: CASSVEAAKGTEAFF.

This clonotype was seen more than once but under ten times. This chain uses TRBV12-3 or TRBV12-4 with TRBJ1-6; 7 bases line up with TRBD1. Losses at the gene ends were 4 bases for V and 1 base for J; bases not matched to a gene: 4. The CDR3 extends over 16 amino acids. For the CDR3, the DNA is TGTGCCAGCAGTTACGAACAGGGGTCCTATAATTCACCCCTCCACTTT. Translated: CASSYEQGSYNSPLHF.

The chain has TRBV10-3 and TRBJ1-5; possibly TRBD1 for D (6 bases). The ends were cut back, 0 bases at V and 0 bases at J, with 9 bases in the middle. Germline loops: CDR1 ENHRY, CDR2 SYGVKD. This CDR3 has 16 amino acids. The CDR3 bases are TGTGCCATCAGTGAGTCAATACAGGGTAGCAATCAGCCCCAGCATTTT. Translated: CAISESIQGSNQPQHF.

The chain is built from TRBV5-5 and TRBJ1-6; the match to TRBD1 covers 9 bases. The V segment lost 4 bases and the J segment 8 bases; nucleotides outside the gene matches: 4. Germline-derived CDR1 and CDR2 are SGHKS and YYEKEE (reference sequence). This CDR3 is 14 amino acids long. This CDR3 is CASSPGTGYSPLHF. In nucleotides, the CDR3 is TGTGCCAGCAGCCCCGGGACAGGGTATTCACCCCTCCACTTT.

This clonotype has more than one count but fewer than ten. The rearrangement uses TRBV11-2 and TRBJ1-4; D call uncertain. This CDR3 is 17 amino acids long. CDR1 is SGHAT, CDR2 FQNNGV, per germline. V was cut by 3 bases and J by 2 bases, with 16 bases left in between. The CDR3 nucleotides are TGTGCCAGCAGCTTCGCGGGGATCTCCGGCACTAATGAAAAACTGTTTTTT. Translated, it gives CASSFAGISGTNEKLFF.

The chain recombines TRBV6-5 with TRBJ2-3, with 13 bases lining up with TRBD2. With 0 bases clipped from V and 2 bases from J, the junction kept 20 bases outside the gene matches. Germline CDR1 and CDR2: MNHEY and SVGAGI. The CDR3 runs to 23 residues. The CDR3 DNA is TGTGCCAGCAGTTACTCAATGCTCTCCTCACTAGCGGGGGGGTTGGCTATCACAGATACGCAGTATTTT. Translated: CASSYSMLSSLAGGLAITDTQYF.

The table lists this clonotype with a few counts. This chain connects TRBV4-3 to TRBJ2-1; TRBD1 or TRBD2 may be the D gene (5 bases each). The V gene lost 4 bases and the J gene lost 9 bases, with 22 bases spanning the gap. Germline assignment: CDR1 LGHNA and CDR2 YSLEER. This CDR3 is 16 amino acids long. In DNA, the CDR3 is TGCGCCAGCAGCCCCGGGGCAGTTGTCCCCCCAGGTGAGCAGTTCTTC. This encodes CASSPGAVVPPGEQFF.

This clonotype was counted between two and nine times. The chain links TRBV7-8 to TRBJ1-3, with D possibly matching TRBD1 (6 bases). The CDR3 is 19 residues long. Germline CDR1 reads SGHVS; CDR2 reads FQNEAQ. Trimming left V 5 bases short and J 0 bases short, with 23 bases between. CDR3 DNA sequence: TGTGCCAGCAGCCCCGAGCGGGTCAGGACAGTCCGCTCTGGAAACACCATATATTTT. As protein: CASSPERVRTVRSGNTIYF.

V is TRBV13 and J is TRBJ1-2; D perhaps matches TRBD1 (5 bases). Trimming cost V 6 bases and J 5 bases, with 16 bases left between them. CDR3 length: 14 amino acids. CDR1 PRHDT and CDR2 FYEKMQ come from the germline V gene (reference sequence). Here the CDR3 reads CASSPGRESYGYTF. CDR3 nucleotide sequence: TGTGCCAGCAGTCCCGGCAGGGAATCTTATGGCTACACCTTC.